The clone carrying this T cell receptor beta chain was seen many times. Its specificity is unknown. Time point given: patch test 1, 2 weeks after DPC sensitization. The treatment: therapeutic diphenylcyclopropenone sensitization with weekly scalp DPC. Prior to application of each patch test, blood was drawn. Per the authors' pipeline: Sequenced samples showed a median of around 100,000 TCRs each, with counts running from roughly 23,000 to 700,000. Each CDR3 protein is one row after TCRdb ran MiXCR on the RACE reads. These V and J calls are TCRdb output, not the study's own analysis. The sample lists some 81,000 distinct CDR3 sequences, about 8% occurring once. Losses at the gene ends were 3 bases for V and 2 bases for J; bases not matched to a gene: 3. CDR3 length: 15 residues. Germline CDR1 is SGHRS and CDR2 is YFSETQ. The sample originates from a study of human T cells and chemical hapten exposure. Study conclusions and caveats: Patch test score rose with PT1 expanded TCR count, significant at thresholds 8, 16 and 32, not 4.

This sequence originates from a woman aged 25 to 39 with alopecia areata. Some clones in this sample may be carry-over from other donors' samples. The J gene is TRBJ2-2, the V gene TRBV5-1; 8 nucleotides align to TRBD2. Source: whole blood, taken in connection with sensitization to the hapten diphenylcyclopropenone (DPC). The CDR3: CASSSTSANTGELFF. CDR3 DNA sequence: TGCGCCAGCAGCTCGACTAGCGCCAACACCGGGGAGCTGTTTTTT.